Listed here is a single T cell receptor (beta chain). This clone was recorded at least ten times. Its antigen target is currently unknown. Nothing much larger sits one base from this clone, and base qualities are not available. This specimen belongs to a study of T cell clones after liver transplantation (dated by TCRdb to between 2017 and 2020). With respect to the entire study: The samples were obtained from ITN030ST, a randomized trial that attempted immunosuppression withdrawal within 2 years after liver transplantation. Donor-reactive T cell clones were identified by TCRbeta sequencing following a pre-transplant mixed lymphocyte reaction and were subsequently tracked in post-transplant blood. Third party-reactive TCRbeta sequences were also identified from pre-transplant MLRs to serve as an antigen-independent comparator for donor-reactive sequences. Of the eight recipients, three were HCV-positive, while the remaining recipients had been transplanted for non-autoimmune, non-viral indications. Until randomization at 12-24 months post-transplant, subjects were given standard immunosuppression, with no induction therapy. Tolerance was defined as complete withdrawal of immunosuppression for at least one year without a rise in liver enzymes beyond twice the upper limit of normal. Blood samples were collected pre-transplant, pre-randomization before withdrawal, and post-randomization after either complete withdrawal or failed withdrawal. The studied cohort comprised 8 liver transplant recipients, 3 classified as tolerant and 5 as non-tolerant. Study-wide findings and limitations: Low numbers of available donor cells limited the measurable donor-reactive repertoire in a couple of subjects. When repertoire turnover was accounted for, significantly reduced detection of donor-reactive sequences was found in 7 of 8 subjects for CD4 and in 8 of 8 subjects for CD8. Because of small, heterogeneous patient numbers and non-standardized post-transplant time points, the conclusions were only preliminary. A significant post-transplant decrease in circulating donor-reactive CD4 TCRbeta sequences was observed in 5 of 8 subjects, irrespective of tolerance or HCV status. Because no allograft tissue specimens were available, donor-reactive T cells may have migrated into the graft instead of being deleted. Donor-reactive sequences declined more than third party-reactive ones, suggesting partial antigen-specific deletion unrelated to withdrawal success.

CDR1 and CDR2 were assigned from the germline V gene as SNHLY and FYNNEI. The CDR3 runs 14 amino acids, cysteine and phenylalanine included. Only the CDR3 part of the read is kept: 42 bases, read in frame from the first base. Trimmed from V: 6 bases; trimmed from J: 5 bases; junction bases lacking a gene match: 7. Unstimulated PBMCs, after thawing, were stained for CD3, CD4 and CD8 and then FACS-sorted into CD3+CD4+ and CD3+CD8+ populations. Randomization to immunosuppression withdrawal applied to every one of the 8 studied subjects. The Qiagen DNeasy Blood and Tissue Kit was used for isolation of genomic DNA. High-throughput TCRbeta CDR3 sequencing of frozen genomic DNA was performed by immunoSEQ, with PCR amplification, mapping, bias correction and internal controls included. As for the authors' bioinformatics: Only productive rearrangements were retained, and each unique TCRbeta sequence was defined by its CDR3 nucleotide sequence together with its V and J gene. Donor-reactive sequences required at least 5-fold expansion in CFSE-low cells versus unstimulated pre-transplant cells and at least 0.01% frequency. Minimum frequency thresholds were set for each subject on the basis of the unstimulated sample with the lowest template count, so that a detection power of at least 90% was ensured. Repertoire turnover was measured by Jensen-Shannon divergence between the top 1000 TCRbeta sequences post- and pre-transplant. Changes in detection of donor-reactive sequences were tested with two-sided Fisher's exact tests. TCRdb limited this immuneACCESS table to in-frame rearrangements with V and J called. A share of clones is missing; checked studies link under half to unresolved V genes, and the rest is unexplained. V and J calls plus clone size are reproduced from that table; the DNA served to infer D and trimming. This sample comprises roughly 120,000 clones, 90% of them detected only once. Around 0.8% of the sample rests with the top ten.

The chain was built from TRBV2 and TRBJ1-2; TRBD1 lines up with 9 middle nucleotides. This receptor was taken from a human patient who received a liver transplant. Some T cells seen after a transplant may have their origin in the graft donor. The sequencing here drew on CD4+ T cells from blood, taken 12 months after liver transplant. The CDR3 region: CASRPQGASYGYTF. Read as DNA, the sequence is TGTGCCAGCAGGCCACAGGGGGCAAGTTATGGCTACACCTTC.